Each of the 7 T cell receptor beta chains below was sequenced from the same sample in a study of cytomegalovirus exposure and HLA in healthy donors. Researchers ran the PCR with 60 Vbeta and 13 Jbeta primers. Libraries were prepared by immunoSEQ multiplex PCR; TCRdb keeps only in-frame clonotypes and omits some of them. The table lists about 160,000 clones, approximately 84% of them singletons. Sequenced material: PBMCs. These receptors came from a man aged 45 to 65 in good health and CMV-seropositive.

Worth noting for this clone: The junction differs from germline at one of its ends, possibly a read error. The rearrangement links TRBV7-7 to TRBJ2-7; perhaps TRBD2 as D (5 bases). The CDR3 sequence is 13 residues long. Per germline, CDR1 SSHAT and CDR2 FNYEAQ (reference sequence). CDR3 coding DNA: TGCGCCTCGGCTCGTAGTAGCGTGACCGAGCAGTACTTC. This codes for CASARSSVTEQYF.

The gene calls are TRBV4-1 and TRBJ1-2; a weak D match, TRBD1 (5 bases). The V gene lost 0 bases and the J gene lost 4 bases, with 15 bases spanning the gap. This CDR3 has 16 residues. Germline CDR1 is MGHRA and CDR2 is YSYEKL. Here the CDR3 DNA reads TGCGCCAGCAGCCAAGACGGAGCAGGGCGTTCCTATGGCTACACCTTC. Its protein is CASSQDGAGRSYGYTF.

The V and J genes are TRBV27 and TRBJ2-2; D may be TRBD2 (7 bases). V was clipped by 5 bases and J by 5 bases, with 12 bases between them. Germline V CDR1 and CDR2: MNHEY, SMNVEV (reference sequence). The CDR3 is 14 residues long. DNA of the CDR3: TGTGCCAGCAGTCGGGGGGCGGGAACCGGGGAGCTGTTTTTT. This sequence encodes CASSRGAGTGELFF.

This chain links TRBV4-1 with TRBJ2-3, with D perhaps TRBD1 (5 bases). The CDR3 length is 14 residues. V lost 2 bases, J lost 5 bases, and 11 bases lay in between. Germline V gene lookup returns CDR1 MGHRA and CDR2 YSYEKL. CDR3 in DNA: TGCGCCAGCAGCCAACAGGGATTTAAAGATACGCAGTATTTT. Translated: CASSQQGFKDTQYF.

The rearrangement uses TRBV10-2 and TRBJ2-3; 10 bases align to TRBD2. The germline V gene encodes CDR1 WSHSY and CDR2 SAAADI. Germline trimming cut 6 bases from V and 4 bases from J; bases unmatched to any gene: 10. The CDR3 runs 16 residues. In DNA, the CDR3 is TGCGCCAGCAGCGCCAAAGCGGGAGGGCCCCCAGATACGCAGTATTTT. This gives the protein CASSAKAGGPPDTQYF.

The V and J genes are TRBV28 and TRBJ2-3; TRBD2 aligns across 11 bases. Germline assignment: CDR1 MDHEN and CDR2 SYDVKM. The CDR3 is made up of 15 amino acids. The V and J ends lost 5 bases and 3 bases, in that order; junction bases with no gene match: 4. CDR3 sequence reads: CASSPLAGVTDTQYF. The CDR3 nucleotides read TGTGCCAGCAGTCCACTAGCGGGGGTAACAGATACGCAGTATTTT.

The chain joins TRBV6-5 to TRBJ1-1, with a weak D call TRBD1 (5 bases). Trimming pared 7 bases from V and 1 base from J, leaving 10 bases between. The germline V gene encodes CDR1 MNHEY and CDR2 SVGAGI. The CDR3 has 13 residues. The CDR3 reads CASKMTENTEAFF. CDR3 DNA sequence: TGTGCCAGCAAGATGACAGAGAACACTGAAGCTTTCTTT.